Listed below are T cell receptor beta chains from one sample, sequenced in a study of T cells after yellow fever vaccination. One entry per CDR3 protein, called by TCRdb with MiXCR from the 5' RACE reads. Here the sample spans around 340,000 distinct CDR3 sequences, 9.5% to 15% being singletons. Sequenced material: CD4+ T cells sorted from PBMCs, taken 15 days after the yellow fever booster vaccination. These TCRs come from a man younger than 35 who received the YFV17D yellow fever vaccine. Each CDR3 is given with its conserved first and last residue. A D gene is named only where the DNA matches it firmly. Clone size appears in some rows only: once, few, many, or a class for an expanded clone.

d_call	clone_size	j_call	v_call	cdr3_aa	cdr3_nt
TRBD1	-	TRBJ1-6	TRBV10-3	CAISDRGGGADDSPLHF	TGTGCCATCAGTGATAGGGGAGGGGGCGCCGACGATTCACCCCTCCACTTT
-	few	TRBJ2-7	TRBV5-6	CASSQTGGTYEQYF	TGTGCCAGCAGTCAAACAGGAGGCACCTACGAGCAGTACTTC
TRBD2	-	TRBJ2-5	TRBV7-2	CASSLAGLVGETQYF	TGTGCCAGCAGCTTAGCGGGACTAGTCGGAGAGACCCAGTACTTC
-	many	TRBJ2-1	TRBV6-5	CASSYSSGYLRNEQFF	TGTGCCAGCAGTTACAGTAGCGGATACCTGAGGAATGAGCAGTTCTTC
TRBD1	-	TRBJ2-6	TRBV6-6	CASSSPRQGSPPGANVLTF	TGTGCCAGCAGTTCCCCCCGACAGGGCTCCCCCCCTGGGGCCAACGTCCTGACTTTC
-	-	TRBJ1-5	TRBV7-8	CASSLRGVNYQPQHF	TGTGCCAGCAGCTTGAGGGGCGTCAACTATCAGCCCCAGCATTTT
-	-	TRBJ1-6	TRBV5-1	CASADRYNSPLHF	TGCGCCAGCGCGGACAGATATAATTCACCCCTCCACTTT
TRBD1	-	TRBJ1-1	TRBV5-1	CASKRDSFSEAFF	TGCGCCAGCAAGAGGGACAGCTTTTCTGAAGCTTTCTTT
TRBD2	-	TRBJ2-5	TRBV4-2	CASSQGKRGGVETQYF	TGTGCCAGCAGCCAAGGAAAGCGGGGGGGAGTGGAGACCCAGTACTTC
-	few	TRBJ2-1	TRBV5-4	CASSFNGDFPNEQFF	TGTGCCAGCAGCTTCAACGGGGACTTCCCTAATGAGCAGTTCTTC
-	-	TRBJ2-5	TRBV5-1	CASSRGRIAGETQYF	TGCGCCAGCAGCAGGGGCAGGATAGCTGGAGAGACCCAGTACTTC
TRBD2	few	TRBJ2-7	TRBV6-2/TRBV6-3	CASSDGTSGTYEQYF	TGTGCCAGCAGTGACGGGACTAGCGGGACCTACGAGCAGTACTTC
TRBD1	few	TRBJ1-1	TRBV12-3/TRBV12-4	CASSLADRVGVAFF	TGTGCCAGCAGTTTAGCCGACAGGGTAGGGGTAGCTTTCTTT
TRBD1	-	TRBJ1-2	TRBV7-2	CASSFGTVGHGYTF	TGTGCCAGCAGCTTCGGGACAGTGGGGCATGGCTACACCTTC
-	few	TRBJ2-3	TRBV3-1	CASSPIFLGGTTDTQYF	TGTGCCAGCAGCCCCATCTTCCTCGGGGGAACCACAGATACGCAGTATTTT
-	many	TRBJ1-2	TRBV5-1	CASSLSQAGGGYTF	TGCGCCAGCAGCTTGAGTCAGGCGGGCGGTGGCTACACCTTC
-	-	TRBJ1-1	TRBV7-2	CASSLDLGRDTEAFF	TGTGCCAGCAGCTTAGATTTGGGCAGGGACACTGAAGCTTTCTTT
-	few	TRBJ1-5	TRBV4-1	CATLPGPYSNQPQHF	TGCGCCACCCTTCCGGGACCGTATAGCAATCAGCCCCAGCATTTT
TRBD1	-	TRBJ1-1	TRBV10-3	CAIRQGITYEAFF	TGTGCCATTCGACAGGGGATTACCTATGAAGCTTTCTTT